The 25 T cell receptor beta chains given below trace back to one sample, sequenced in a study of CD8+CD57+ T cells in acquired aplastic anemia. According to the study, genomic DNA was the template for TCR beta VDJ and CDR3 profiling. TCRdb recomputed calls from the reads with MiXCR, one row per CDR3 protein. In the table there are over 150,000 distinct CDR3 sequences, less than 65% of which are singletons. The source material was sorted CD4+, CD8+, or CD8+CD57+ T cells (not recorded which) from PBMCs. These receptors all come from a human donor in good health, serving as a control.

This clonotype was found many times. J is TRBJ2-3 and V is TRBV20-1; D perhaps matches TRBD2 (5 bases). CDR3 size: 12 residues. CDR1 is DFQATT, CDR2 SNEGSKA, per germline (reference sequence). Trimming cost V 2 bases and J 5 bases, with 8 bases left between them. CDR3 nucleotide sequence: TGCAGTGCTAGACCCGGGGTAGATACGCAGTATTTT. Amino acids: CSARPGVDTQYF.

This clonotype was seen a single time. The chain is built from TRBV9 and TRBJ2-1; 7 nucleotides match TRBD2. The V gene end was trimmed by 4 bases and the J gene end by 8 bases; junction bases not matched to a gene: 12. CDR1 is SGDLS, CDR2 YYNGEE, per germline. The CDR3 totals 15 residues. The CDR3: CASSLGGEGYDEQFF. CDR3 nucleotides: TGTGCCAGCAGCCTGGGGGGGGAAGGATACGATGAGCAGTTCTTC.

The J gene is TRBJ1-6, the V gene TRBV5-1, with D possibly being TRBD1 (6 bases). The CDR3 runs 15 residues. Germline V gene sequence: CDR1 SGHRS, CDR2 YFSETQ. With 0 bases removed from V and 7 bases from J, the gap between germline ends came to 11 bases. The CDR3 nucleotides are TGCGCCAGCAGCTTGGAAACAGGGTGGAATTCACCCCTCCACTTT. It codes for CASSLETGWNSPLHF.

The rearrangement joins TRBV19 to TRBJ2-7; 10 nucleotides align to TRBD2. V gave up 4 bases and J gave up 4 bases; unmatched junction bases: 10. Per germline, CDR1 LNHDA and CDR2 SQIVND (reference sequence). The CDR3 covers 16 residues. For the CDR3, the DNA is TGTGCCAGTAGTACCGGGACTAGCGCGATGGGTTACGAGCAGTACTTC. Its protein product is CASSTGTSAMGYEQYF.

This clonotype was seen ten or more times. One end of the junction is discordant with germline, which a read error may explain. This CDR3 reads CASSLAPTGMGSYEQYF. As DNA, the CDR3 is TGTGCTAGCAGCTTAGCCCCAACAGGGATGGGCTCCTACGAGCAGTACTTC. The genes are TRBV7-7 and TRBJ2-7; D might be TRBD1 (6 bases). CDR1 SSHAT and CDR2 FNYEAQ come from the germline V gene (reference sequence). CDR3 length: 17 residues. Complete variable domain (other parts from reference TRBV7-7 and TRBJ2-7): GAGVSQSPRYKVTKRGQDVTLRCDPISSHATLYWYQQALGQGPEFLTYFNYEAQPDKSGLPSDRFSAERPEGSISTLTIQRTEQRDSAMYRCASSLAPTGMGSYEQYFGPGTRLTVT.

This clonotype was counted many times. The chain couples TRBV4-2 to TRBJ2-7; 9 bases line up with TRBD1. The germline V gene encodes CDR1 LGHNA and CDR2 YNFKEQ. CDR3 length: 16 amino acids. The junction had 9 bases not matched to a gene; V was cut back by 4 bases and J by 2 bases. The CDR3 loop is CASSPRGQGQAYEQYF. For the CDR3, the DNA is TGTGCCAGCAGCCCGCGGGGACAGGGTCAGGCCTACGAGCAGTACTTC.

This clonotype was counted at least ten times. V is TRBV5-1 and J is TRBJ2-7, with 16 positions matching TRBD2. V lost 4 bases and J lost 2; bases outside the gene matches: 3. This CDR3 contains 16 residues. Germline CDR1 is SGHRS and CDR2 is YFSETQ. CDR3 sequence (DNA): TGCGCCAGCAGCCACGGGACTAGCGGGGGGGCCTACGAGCAGTACTTC. Translating it yields CASSHGTSGGAYEQYF.

This chain uses TRBV19 with TRBJ1-5, with D possibly being TRBD1 (5 bases). Between the trimmed V and J ends, which lost 2 bases and 7 bases, there was a span of 18 bases. The germline V gene encodes CDR1 LNHDA and CDR2 SQIVND (reference sequence). This CDR3 is built from 16 residues. DNA of the CDR3: TGTGCCAGTAGTATAATGGTCGCCCTTTGGGACCAGCCCCAGCATTTT. Amino acid sequence: CASSIMVALWDQPQHF.

There are many counts of this clonotype. Here the CDR3 DNA reads TGTGCCAGCAGTTTATTTTTATACGAGCAGTACTTC. It is translated as CASSLFLYEQYF. The V call is TRBV28, the J call TRBJ2-7; D is uncertain. Per germline, CDR1 MDHEN and CDR2 SYDVKM. V gave up 1 base and J gave up 4 bases, with 5 bases separating them. This CDR3 is built from 12 residues. The full variable domain, completed using reference TRBV28 and TRBJ2-7, is DVKVTQSSRYLVKRTGEKVFLECVQDMDHENMFWYRQDPGLGLRLIYFSYDVKMKEKGDIPEGYSVSREKKERFSLILESASTNQTSMYLCASSLFLYEQYFGPGTRLTVT.

Ten or more counts support this clonotype. The rearrangement joins TRBV9 to TRBJ2-6; D is unclear. CDR1 and CDR2 (germline): SGDLS, YYNGEE. V was cut by 2 bases and J by 3 bases, with 12 bases left in between. The CDR3 totals 16 residues. This chain's CDR3 is CASSVSPQGGANVLTF. In DNA form, the CDR3 reads TGTGCCAGCAGCGTTTCTCCCCAAGGTGGGGCCAACGTCCTGACTTTC.

J is TRBJ2-1 and V is TRBV29-1; D may be TRBD1 (6 bases). V was pared by 1 base and J by 2 bases, with 12 bases between. This CDR3 region has 15 residues. Germline V gene sequence: CDR1 SQVTM, CDR2 ANQGSEA. The CDR3 DNA follows: TGCAGCGTTGAAGGAACAGGGACAACCTACAATGAGCAGTTCTTC. As protein: CSVEGTGTTYNEQFF.

The rearrangement joins TRBV12-3 or TRBV12-4 to TRBJ2-1; weak D call: TRBD2 (6 bases). The length of the CDR3 is 21 residues. Deletions cut 3 bases from V and 4 bases from J, with 31 bases between. The CDR3 here is CASSFGLLATLLQYEYNEQFF. The DNA for the CDR3 is TGTGCCAGCAGTTTCGGACTACTAGCCACACTCCTCCAATACGAATACAATGAGCAGTTCTTC.

This clonotype was seen a handful of times. A much larger clone sits a single nucleotide away, making a read error possible. The chain has TRBV7-2 and TRBJ2-3, with TRBD2 as a possible D gene (6 bases). The CDR3 covers 18 residues. V was pared by 4 bases and J by 6 bases, with 26 bases between. Germline-derived CDR1 and CDR2 are SGHTA and FQGNSA. Here the CDR3 DNA reads TGTGCCAGCAGCTCACGGATTTTAGGGGAGACTAGGAAGGATACGCAGTATTTT. Translating gives CASSSRILGETRKDTQYF.

This clonotype was found once. This may be a read error: a much more frequent sequence differs by one nucleotide. The chain couples TRBV6-2 or TRBV6-3 to TRBJ1-5; no clear D gene. This CDR3 has 13 amino acids. From germline, CDR1 is MNHEY and CDR2 SVGEGT. CDR3: CASSYSGNRPQHF. CDR3 in DNA: TGTGCCAGCAGTTACTCGGGGAATCGGCCCCAGCATTTT.

The chain employs TRBV18 and TRBJ2-7; perhaps D is TRBD1 or TRBD2 (6 bases each). This CDR3 has 17 residues. With 2 bases removed from V and 3 bases from J, the gap between germline ends came to 20 bases. Germline V gene lookup returns CDR1 KGHSH and CDR2 LQKENI. As DNA, the CDR3 is TGTGCCAGCTCACCAACCCGAGGGGGGCCCTACTTCTACGAGCAGTACTTC. Protein sequence: CASSPTRGGPYFYEQYF.

At least ten counts were recorded for this clonotype. The CDR3 sequence: CASSLGDRGETQYF. CDR3 nucleotides: TGTGCCAGCAGTTTGGGGGATAGGGGAGAGACCCAGTACTTC. The genes are TRBV12-3 or TRBV12-4 and TRBJ2-5, with D perhaps assigned TRBD1 or TRBD2 (5 bases each). This CDR3 contains 14 residues. The germline V and J ends were trimmed by 3 bases and 4 bases, with 12 bases remaining between them.

The rearrangement uses TRBV7-2 and TRBJ1-1; possibly TRBD1 for D (5 bases). V lost 1 base and J lost 10, with 22 bases in between. This CDR3 contains 16 residues. Per the germline V gene, CDR1 is SGHTA and CDR2 is FQGNSA. In DNA form, the CDR3 reads TGTGCCAGCAGCTTAGTCCCTCGGACTAGCGGGGGGAGAGCTTTCTTT. It encodes CASSLVPRTSGGRAFF.

CDR3 sequence: CASSLLLQGREKLFF. DNA for the CDR3: TGTGCCAGCAGCTTACTCCTGCAGGGGAGGGAAAAACTGTTTTTT. The rearrangement uses TRBV9 and TRBJ1-4; D is perhaps TRBD1 (6 bases). The CDR3 sequence is 15 residues long. In germline, CDR1 is SGDLS, CDR2 YYNGEE. V dropped 4 bases and J dropped 8 bases, with 18 bases sitting between them. Together with reference TRBV9 and TRBJ1-4, the CDR3 gives the full variable domain: DSGVTQTPKHLITATGQRVTLRCSPRSGDLSVYWYQQSLDQGLQFLIQYYNGEERAKGNILERFSAQQFPDLHSELNLSSLELGDSALYFCASSLLLQGREKLFFGSGTQLSVL.

This clonotype was seen a few times. This could be a read error, since a much larger clone is one nucleotide away. The CDR3 does not close with the conserved phenylalanine or tryptophan, likely indicating a read error. V and J are TRBV5-4 and TRBJ1-6; D unclear. The V gene lost 0 bases and the J gene lost 2 bases, with 15 bases spanning the gap. Germline values: CDR1 SGHNT, CDR2 YYREEE (reference sequence). The CDR3 sequence is 18 residues long. DNA of the CDR3: TGTGCCAGCAGCTTGGGAGTTTCAGGTTCCACCTATAATTCACCCCTCCACCTT. This sequence encodes CASSLGVSGSTYNSPLHL.

Of note for this clonotype: Sequence at one end of the junction differs from germline and may be a read error. V is TRBV7-7 and J is TRBJ1-5; 12 nucleotides align to TRBD1. Germline lookup yields CDR1 SSHAT and CDR2 FNYEAQ (reference sequence). The CDR3 is made up of 18 amino acids. The CDR3 bases are TGTGCTAGCAGCTTAGTTAGCGGGACAGGGGGCGTTAGTCAGCCCCAGCATTTT. This encodes CASSLVSGTGGVSQPQHF.

This clonotype was picked up many times. The J gene is TRBJ2-1, the V gene TRBV12-3 or TRBV12-4; a possible D gene is TRBD1 (6 bases). V lost 4 bases and J lost 6, with 16 bases in between. The CDR3 has 15 amino acids. CDR3 nucleotides: TGTGCCAGCAGTTCCCCCCTCGGGACACTCAATGAGCAGTTCTTC. Translation gives CASSSPLGTLNEQFF.

In nucleotides, the CDR3 is TGCGCCAGCAGCTTGGACGGTTTGGACAGACGCACTTATGGCTACACCTTC. Protein product: CASSLDGLDRRTYGYTF. The rearrangement joins TRBV5-1 to TRBJ1-2, with a weak D call TRBD1 (6 bases). Germline CDR1 is SGHRS and CDR2 is YFSETQ. This CDR3 contains 17 residues. Trimming pared 0 bases from V and 5 bases from J, leaving 20 bases between.

There are many counts of this clonotype. This rearrangement joins TRBV7-3 to TRBJ2-3; TRBD1 is a possible D gene (6 bases). The CDR3 length is 13 residues. Looked up from germline, CDR1 is SGHTA and CDR2 is FQGTGA. Trimming stripped 5 bases from V and 6 bases from J, with 12 bases between. The CDR3 region has the DNA TGTGCCAGCAGCCCAGAGAGGGGGGATACGCAGTATTTT. The encoded protein is CASSPERGDTQYF. Full variable domain (rest looked up from reference TRBV7-3 and TRBJ2-3): GAGVSQTPSNKVTEKGKYVELRCDPISGHTALYWYRQSLGQGPEFLIYFQGTGAADDSGLPNDRFFAVRPEGSVSTLKIQRTERGDSAVYLCASSPERGDTQYFGPGTRLTVL.

This clonotype was recorded many times. This chain connects TRBV9 to TRBJ1-6; 7 bases map to TRBD1. The junction had 9 bases not matched to a gene; V was cut back by 0 bases and J by 3 bases. The CDR3 has 18 amino acids. Germline V gene data show CDR1 as SGDLS and CDR2 as YYNGEE. CDR3: CASSVDGDSPDYNSPLHF. As DNA, the CDR3 is TGTGCCAGCAGCGTAGACGGGGACAGCCCCGACTATAATTCACCCCTCCACTTT.

The chain employs TRBV5-1 and TRBJ1-5; D perhaps matches TRBD1 (5 bases). Germline CDR1 SGHRS, CDR2 YFSETQ. The CDR3 sequence is 15 residues long. Trimming took 4 bases from V and 4 from J, leaving 15 bases between them. CDR3 residues: CASSPWGGDNQPQHF. The CDR3 DNA sequence: TGCGCCAGCAGCCCGTGGGGGGGAGATAATCAGCCCCAGCATTTT.